The 14 T cell receptor beta chains in this list originate from one sample, sequenced in a study of OX40 agonist ivuxolimab in advanced cancers. Sequencing used immunoSEQ multiplex PCR; TCRdb keeps in-frame clones, though not all of them. The sample holds 35,000 to 40,000 clones, around four fifths seen once. The material sequenced was CD4+ or CD8+ T cells sorted from blood, taken in a trial of the OX40 agonist ivuxolimab. Receptors were obtained from an adult with an advanced solid tumor such as melanoma, head and neck, liver or kidney cancer.

This clone was seen more than once but under ten times. This chain connects TRBV7-3 to TRBJ1-2; possibly TRBD1 for D (5 bases). This CDR3 has 15 amino acids. The V gene's germline CDR1 is SGHTA and CDR2 FQGTGA. The V gene lost 7 bases and the J gene lost 3 bases, with 18 bases spanning the gap. The CDR3 here is CASTKRGDWHYGYTF. CDR3 nucleotides: TGTGCCAGCACCAAAAGGGGTGATTGGCACTATGGCTACACCTTC.

V and J are TRBV28 and TRBJ1-4; 8 bases fit TRBD1. The CDR3 is 15 amino acids. Germline V CDR1 and CDR2: MDHEN, SYDVKM. After removal of 5 bases from V and 8 bases from J, the junction contained 10 bases not matched to a gene. Here the CDR3 reads CASSPSGTGREKLFF. The CDR3 DNA reads TGTGCCAGCAGTCCATCCGGGACAGGCCGAGAAAAACTGTTTTTT.

This chain uses TRBV19 with TRBJ2-3; 12 positions agree with TRBD1. The V and J ends lost 10 bases and 0 bases, in that order; junction bases with no gene match: 11. CDR3 length: 17 residues. CDR1 and CDR2 from the germline V gene are LNHDA and SQIVND (reference sequence). The CDR3 coding sequence is TGTGCCAACTCCCGCGGGACAGGGGGCGATAGCACAGATACGCAGTATTTT. It is translated as CANSRGTGGDSTDTQYF.

This clone was seen once. This chain uses TRBV9 with TRBJ1-3; D gene unclear. V lost 4 bases, J lost 8 bases, and 10 bases lay in between. This CDR3 spans 12 amino acids. Per the germline V gene, CDR1 is SGDLS and CDR2 is YYNGEE. CDR3 coding DNA: TGTGCCAGCAGCCCTCGTTCGGACACCATATATTTT. Protein: CASSPRSDTIYF.

The chain recombines TRBV5-1 with TRBJ1-2, with TRBD1 as a possible D gene (6 bases). This CDR3 spans 16 amino acids. Germline V gene sequence: CDR1 SGHRS, CDR2 YFSETQ. Trimming took 0 bases from V and 5 from J, leaving 17 bases between them. The CDR3 here is CASSLDTGISGYGYTF. In nucleotides, the CDR3 is TGCGCCAGCAGCTTGGATACAGGGATCAGCGGGTATGGCTACACCTTC.

The chain joins TRBV5-6 to TRBJ1-2, with D unclear. The V gene lost 5 bases and the J gene lost 8 bases, with 19 bases spanning the gap. The CDR3 runs to 14 residues. Germline lookup yields CDR1 SGHDT and CDR2 YYEEEE. CDR3 loop: CASSMRSAITGYTF. CDR3 sequence (DNA): TGTGCCAGCAGTATGAGGAGCGCCATCACCGGCTACACCTTC.

CDR3 sequence (DNA): TGTGCCAGCTCCCCGGGCGCGGAAACCTACAATGAGCAGTTCTTC. Encoded protein: CASSPGAETYNEQFF. This sequence joins TRBV18 and TRBJ2-1; D not resolved. Germline lookup yields CDR1 KGHSH and CDR2 LQKENI. The CDR3 is made up of 15 amino acids. Deletions cut 6 bases from V and 2 bases from J, with 14 bases between.

In this sample, this clone turned up once. This chain connects TRBV11-2 to TRBJ1-4; D is unresolved. CDR1 is SGHAT, CDR2 FQNNGV, per germline. Trimming removed 5 bases at V and 7 bases at J, with 8 bases between. The CDR3 spans 12 residues. CDR3 coding DNA: TGTGCCAGCAGCGTTACGGGTGAAAAACTGTTTTTT. Its protein is CASSVTGEKLFF.

The CDR3 bases are TGTGCCAGCTCACTTCCGGGACAGGGGTTCTACGAGCAGTACTTC. Protein product: CASSLPGQGFYEQYF. V and J are TRBV18 and TRBJ2-5, with 10 bases identical to TRBD1. The DNA end lines up better with TRBJ2-7; the J call may be wrong. The CDR3 totals 15 residues. The germline V gene has CDR1 KGHSH and CDR2 LQKENI.

The chain carries TRBV7-9 and TRBJ2-7; TRBD2 matches at 11 bases. Germline V CDR1 and CDR2: SEHNR, FQNEAQ (reference sequence). Losses at the gene ends were 1 base for V and 5 bases for J; bases not matched to a gene: 4. This CDR3 has 15 residues. CDR3 region: CASSLGLAGLDEQYF. The CDR3 nucleotides are TGTGCCAGCAGCTTAGGACTAGCGGGACTCGACGAGCAGTACTTC.

The chain recombines TRBV19 with TRBJ1-1; D ambiguous. V shed 6 bases and J shed 1 base, with 6 bases lying between them. CDR1 is LNHDA, CDR2 SQIVND, per germline (reference sequence). CDR3 length: 12 amino acids. The CDR3 region has the DNA TGTGCCAGTAGGTACAGGAACACTGAAGCTTTCTTT. This codes for CASRYRNTEAFF.

This chain uses TRBV27 with TRBJ2-7, with D maybe TRBD1 (6 bases). Deletions cut 6 bases from V and 5 bases from J, with 20 bases between. Germline V gives CDR1 MNHEY, CDR2 SMNVEV (reference sequence). The CDR3 loop spans 15 amino acids. The CDR3 region has the DNA TGTGCCAGCAGACGACTCCGGACAGTCTTTGACGAGCAGTACTTC. It is translated as CASRRLRTVFDEQYF.

CDR3 amino acids: CASSEHKTLGSPLHF. The DNA of the CDR3 is TGTGCCAGCAGCGAACACAAGACGTTGGGCTCACCCCTCCACTTT. This rearrangement joins TRBV28 to TRBJ1-6; D gene uncertain. The CDR3 spans 15 residues. CDR1 is MDHEN, CDR2 SYDVKM, per germline. V dropped 6 bases and J dropped 10 bases, with 19 bases sitting between them.

The chain carries TRBV7-2 and TRBJ1-4; D remains unclear. CDR3 size: 13 residues. V was clipped by 4 bases and J by 7 bases, with 10 bases between them. The germline V gene has CDR1 SGHTA and CDR2 FQGNSA. In nucleotides, the CDR3 is TGTGCCAGCAGCTCGATGACGGGTGAAAAACTGTTTTTT. It specifies CASSSMTGEKLFF.